The 5 T cell receptor beta chains below were found in one sample sequenced in a study of TIL therapy for anti-PD-1-resistant metastatic lung cancer. This was the immunoSEQ v3 assay. Clones were sequenced by immunoSEQ multiplex PCR, and TCRdb holds only the in-frame ones, with some missing. The table shows around 59,000 clones, with around 69% occurring only once. Specified time point: pre-treatment sample, taken before nivolumab and TIL therapy. This specimen was blood, taken at baseline. The source is a person aged 30 to 80 with non-small cell lung cancer.

In its sample, this clone was seen a few times. The rearrangement uses TRBV29-1 and TRBJ1-2; D remains unclear. CDR1 and CDR2 (germline): SQVTM, ANQGSEA. The CDR3 is 12 residues long. Trimming took off 7 bases at V and 0 bases at J, with 9 bases between the two ends. The CDR3 reads CSATHPNYGYTF. The CDR3 DNA reads TGCAGCGCAACCCACCCTAACTATGGCTACACCTTC.

The rearrangement links TRBV2 to TRBJ1-3; D unclear. Germline V gene lookup returns CDR1 SNHLY and CDR2 FYNNEI. The CDR3 contains 15 residues. The V and J ends lost 6 bases and 4 bases respectively, with 16 bases between them. Written as DNA, the CDR3 is TGTGCCAGCAGCCCCTCGGAGGGCACAGGAAACACCATATATTTT. This encodes CASSPSEGTGNTIYF.

The chain combines TRBV6-5 with TRBJ1-5; TRBD1 might be the D (6 bases). Germline CDR1 is MNHEY and CDR2 is SVGAGI. The CDR3 contains 15 residues. V shed 5 bases and J shed 3 bases, with 14 bases lying between them. CDR3 bases: TGTGCCAGCAGTCGAAACTGGGGGCCCAATCAGCCCCAGCATTTT. Translated, it gives CASSRNWGPNQPQHF.

The V and J genes are TRBV2 and TRBJ2-3; 7 positions match TRBD1. The CDR3 sequence is 12 residues long. V lost 8 bases to trimming and J lost 6 bases; unmatched junction nucleotides: 5. Germline values: CDR1 SNHLY, CDR2 FYNNEI. The CDR3 DNA is TGTGCCAGCTCTTTAGGGGGCGATACGCAGTATTTT. This sequence encodes CASSLGGDTQYF. Complete variable domain (other parts from reference TRBV2 and TRBJ2-3): EPEVTQTPSHQVTQMGQEVILRCVPISNHLYFYWYRQILGQKVEFLVSFYNNEISEKSEIFDDQFSVERPDGSNFTLKIRSTKLEDSAMYFCASSLGGDTQYFGPGTRLTVL.

In DNA form, the CDR3 reads TGCGCCAGCAGCGCCGGACAGACCCAAGAGACCCAGTACTTC. Residues: CASSAGQTQETQYF. The chain has TRBV5-1 and TRBJ2-5, with D tentatively TRBD1 (6 bases). The germline V gene encodes CDR1 SGHRS and CDR2 YFSETQ. Trimming took 4 bases from V and 1 from J, leaving 11 bases between them. The CDR3 is 14 residues long.